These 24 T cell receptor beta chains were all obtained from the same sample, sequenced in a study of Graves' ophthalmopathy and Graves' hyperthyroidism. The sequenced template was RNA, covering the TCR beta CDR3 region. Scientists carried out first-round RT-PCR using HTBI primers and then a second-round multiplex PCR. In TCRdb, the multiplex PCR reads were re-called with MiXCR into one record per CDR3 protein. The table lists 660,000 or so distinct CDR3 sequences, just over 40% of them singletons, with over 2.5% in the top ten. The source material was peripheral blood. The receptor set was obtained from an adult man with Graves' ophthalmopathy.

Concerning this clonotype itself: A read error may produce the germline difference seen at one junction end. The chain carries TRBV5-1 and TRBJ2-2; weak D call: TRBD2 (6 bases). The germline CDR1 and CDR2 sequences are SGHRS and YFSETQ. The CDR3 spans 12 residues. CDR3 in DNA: TGCGCCAGCAGCGTCGGGGCCGGGGGGCTGTTTTTT. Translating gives CASSVGAGGLFF. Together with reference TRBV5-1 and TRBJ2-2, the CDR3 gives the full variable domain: KAGVTQTPRYLIKTRGQQVTLSCSPISGHRSVSWYQQTPGQGLQFLFEYFSETQRNKGNFPGRFSGRQFSNSRSEMNVSTLELGDSALYLCASSVGAGGLFFGEGSRLTVL.

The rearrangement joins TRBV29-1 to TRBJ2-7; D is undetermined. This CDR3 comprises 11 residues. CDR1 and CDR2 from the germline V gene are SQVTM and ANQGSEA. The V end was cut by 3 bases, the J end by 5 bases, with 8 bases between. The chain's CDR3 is CSVEGRDEQYF. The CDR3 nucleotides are TGCAGCGTTGAGGGTAGAGACGAGCAGTACTTC.

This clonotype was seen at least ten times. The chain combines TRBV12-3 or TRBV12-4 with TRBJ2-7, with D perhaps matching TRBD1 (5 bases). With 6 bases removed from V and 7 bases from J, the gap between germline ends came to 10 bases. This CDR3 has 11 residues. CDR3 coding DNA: TGTGCCAGCAGCCACGGACAAGAGCAGTACTTC. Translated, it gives CASSHGQEQYF.

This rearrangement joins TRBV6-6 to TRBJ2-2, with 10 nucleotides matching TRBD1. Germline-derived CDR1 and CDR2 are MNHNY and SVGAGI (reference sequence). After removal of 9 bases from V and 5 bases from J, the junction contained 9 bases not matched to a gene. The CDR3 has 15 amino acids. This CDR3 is CARVPGQGWTGELFF. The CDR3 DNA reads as TGTGCCAGAGTCCCGGGACAGGGGTGGACCGGGGAGCTGTTTTTT.

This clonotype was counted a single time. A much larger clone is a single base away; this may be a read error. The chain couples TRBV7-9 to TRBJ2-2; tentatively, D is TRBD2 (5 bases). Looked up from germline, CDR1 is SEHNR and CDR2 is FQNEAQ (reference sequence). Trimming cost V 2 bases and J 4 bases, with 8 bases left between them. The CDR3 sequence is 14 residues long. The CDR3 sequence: CASSLTGFTGELFF. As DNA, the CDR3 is TGTGCCAGCAGCTTAACGGGGTTCACCGGGGAGCTGTTTTTT.

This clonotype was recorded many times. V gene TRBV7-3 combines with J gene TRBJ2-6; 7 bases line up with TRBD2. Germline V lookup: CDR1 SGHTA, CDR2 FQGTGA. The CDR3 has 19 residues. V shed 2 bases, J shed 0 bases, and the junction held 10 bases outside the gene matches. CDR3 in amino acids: CASSLGPGLRNSGANVLTF. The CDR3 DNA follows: TGTGCCAGCAGCTTAGGCCCGGGACTACGTAACTCTGGGGCCAACGTCCTGACTTTC.

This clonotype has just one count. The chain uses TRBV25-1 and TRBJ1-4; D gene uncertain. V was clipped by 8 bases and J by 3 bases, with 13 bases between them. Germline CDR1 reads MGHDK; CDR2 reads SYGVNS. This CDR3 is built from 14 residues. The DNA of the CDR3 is TGTGCCAGCTCACCTGAGTCAGCTAATGAAAAACTGTTTTTT. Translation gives CASSPESANEKLFF. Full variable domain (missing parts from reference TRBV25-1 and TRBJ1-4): EADIYQTPRYLVIGTGKKITLECSQTMGHDKMYWYQQDPGMELHLIHYSYGVNSTEKGDLSSESTVSRIRTEHFPLTLESARPSHTSQYLCASSPESANEKLFFGSGTQLSVL.

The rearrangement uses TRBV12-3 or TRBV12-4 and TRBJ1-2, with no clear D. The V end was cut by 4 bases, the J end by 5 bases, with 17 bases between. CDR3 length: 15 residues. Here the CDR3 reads CASSSLVVQLYGYTF. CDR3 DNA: TGTGCCAGCAGTTCACTAGTCGTACAGCTTTATGGCTACACCTTC.

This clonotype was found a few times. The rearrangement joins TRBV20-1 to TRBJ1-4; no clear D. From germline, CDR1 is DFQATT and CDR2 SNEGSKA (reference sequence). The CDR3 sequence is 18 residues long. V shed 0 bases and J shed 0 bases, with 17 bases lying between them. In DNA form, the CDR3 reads TGCAGTGCTAGAGACGAAGACCAAGGTACAGCAACTAATGAAAAACTGTTTTTT. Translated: CSARDEDQGTATNEKLFF.

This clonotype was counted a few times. The CDR3 sequence: CASSSRARDEQYF. CDR3 sequence (DNA): TGTGCCAGCAGTTCGCGAGCGCGCGACGAGCAGTACTTC. The chain employs TRBV6-5 and TRBJ2-7; the D is unclear. The CDR3 is 13 residues long. CDR1 and CDR2 from the germline V gene are MNHEY and SVGAGI. V was trimmed by 4 bases and J by 5 bases, leaving 12 bases between them.

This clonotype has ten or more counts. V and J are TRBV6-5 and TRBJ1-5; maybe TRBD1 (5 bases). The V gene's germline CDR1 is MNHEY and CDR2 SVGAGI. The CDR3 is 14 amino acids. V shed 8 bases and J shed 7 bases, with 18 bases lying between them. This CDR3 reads CASGRVGTGQPQHF. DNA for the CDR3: TGTGCCAGCGGAAGGGTGGGGACGGGACAGCCCCAGCATTTT.

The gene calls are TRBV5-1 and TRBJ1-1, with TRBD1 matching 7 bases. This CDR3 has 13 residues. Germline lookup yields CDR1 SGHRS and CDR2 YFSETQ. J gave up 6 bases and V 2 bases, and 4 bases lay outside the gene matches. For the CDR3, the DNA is TGCGCCAGCAGCTTAGGGGACAGCGCTGAAGCTTTCTTT. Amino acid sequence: CASSLGDSAEAFF.

This chain's CDR3 is CASSQPLSRAGELFF. As DNA, the CDR3 is TGTGCCAGCAGCCAGCCACTAAGTCGGGCCGGGGAGCTGTTTTTT. The chain uses TRBV11-1 and TRBJ2-2, with D unresolved. The CDR3 runs to 15 residues. Between the trimmed V and J ends, which lost 5 bases and 6 bases, there was a span of 16 bases. CDR1 is SGHAT, CDR2 FQDESV, per germline (reference sequence).

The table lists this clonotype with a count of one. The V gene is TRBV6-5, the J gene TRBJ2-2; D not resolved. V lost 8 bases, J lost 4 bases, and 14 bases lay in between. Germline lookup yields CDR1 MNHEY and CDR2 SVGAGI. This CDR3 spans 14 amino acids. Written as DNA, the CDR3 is TGTGCCAGCCAGAGGTATGGTGTCACCGGGGAGCTGTTTTTT. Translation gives CASQRYGVTGELFF.

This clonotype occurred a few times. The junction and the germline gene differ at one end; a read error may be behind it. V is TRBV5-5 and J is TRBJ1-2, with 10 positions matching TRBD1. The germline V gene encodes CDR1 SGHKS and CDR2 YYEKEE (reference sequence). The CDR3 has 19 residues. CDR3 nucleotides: TGCGCCAGCAGCCACCCCATGGGTGGGACAGGGGCAGTTAACTATGGCTACACCTTC. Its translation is CASSHPMGGTGAVNYGYTF.

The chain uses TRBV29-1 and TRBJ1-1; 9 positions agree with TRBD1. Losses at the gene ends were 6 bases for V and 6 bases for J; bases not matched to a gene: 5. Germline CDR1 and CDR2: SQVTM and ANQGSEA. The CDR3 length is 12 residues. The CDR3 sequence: CSVTGQGPEAFF. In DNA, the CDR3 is TGCAGCGTGACGGGACAGGGCCCTGAAGCTTTCTTT.

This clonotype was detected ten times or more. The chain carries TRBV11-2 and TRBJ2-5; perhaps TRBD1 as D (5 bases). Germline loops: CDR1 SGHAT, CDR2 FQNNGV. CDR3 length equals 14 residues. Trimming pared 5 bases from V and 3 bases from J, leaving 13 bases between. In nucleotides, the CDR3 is TGTGCCAGCAGCACAGGACCAGGGAAAGAGACCCAGTACTTC. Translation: CASSTGPGKETQYF. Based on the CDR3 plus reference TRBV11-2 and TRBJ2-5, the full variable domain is EAGVAQSPRYKIIEKRQSVAFWCNPISGHATLYWYQQILGQGPKLLIQFQNNGVVDDSQLPKDRFSAERLKGVDSTLKIQPAKLEDSAVYLCASSTGPGKETQYFGPGTRLLVL.

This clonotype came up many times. The CDR3 protein is CASSFPPDRSSYEQYF. CDR3 bases: TGTGCCAGCAGCTTCCCCCCGGACAGAAGCTCCTACGAGCAGTACTTC. The genes are TRBV7-9 and TRBJ2-7; possible D gene TRBD1, 6 bases. Germline V gene data show CDR1 as SEHNR and CDR2 as FQNEAQ (reference sequence). Trimming took off 3 bases at V and 0 bases at J, with 15 bases between the two ends. The CDR3 is 16 residues long.

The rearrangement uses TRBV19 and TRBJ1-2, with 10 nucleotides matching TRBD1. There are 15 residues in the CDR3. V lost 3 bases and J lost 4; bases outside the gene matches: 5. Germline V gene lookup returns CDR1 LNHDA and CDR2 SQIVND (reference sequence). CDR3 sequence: CASSIGTGASYGYTF. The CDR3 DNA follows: TGTGCCAGTAGTATCGGGACAGGGGCTAGCTATGGCTACACCTTC.

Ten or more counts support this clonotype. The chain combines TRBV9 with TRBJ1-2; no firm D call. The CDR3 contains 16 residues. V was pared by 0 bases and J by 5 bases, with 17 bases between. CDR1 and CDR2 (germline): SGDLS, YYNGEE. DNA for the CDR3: TGTGCCAGCAGCGTAGAAGCTGACACCATCGGGTATGGCTACACCTTC. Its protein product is CASSVEADTIGYGYTF.

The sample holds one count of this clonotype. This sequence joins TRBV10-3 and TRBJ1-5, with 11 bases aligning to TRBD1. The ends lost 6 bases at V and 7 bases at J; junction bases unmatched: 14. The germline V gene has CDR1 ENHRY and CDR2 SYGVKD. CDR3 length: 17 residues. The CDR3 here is CAISVDRGQNNEQPQHF. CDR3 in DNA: TGTGCCATCAGCGTGGACAGGGGGCAAAACAATGAGCAGCCCCAGCATTTT.

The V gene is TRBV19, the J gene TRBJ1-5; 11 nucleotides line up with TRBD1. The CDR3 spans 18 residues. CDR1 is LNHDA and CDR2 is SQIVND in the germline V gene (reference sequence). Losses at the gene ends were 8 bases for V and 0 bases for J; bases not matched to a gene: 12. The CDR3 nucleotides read TGTGCCAGTGGCCCCGGGACAGGGGGTTTCTATAGCAATCAGCCCCAGCATTTT. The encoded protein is CASGPGTGGFYSNQPQHF.

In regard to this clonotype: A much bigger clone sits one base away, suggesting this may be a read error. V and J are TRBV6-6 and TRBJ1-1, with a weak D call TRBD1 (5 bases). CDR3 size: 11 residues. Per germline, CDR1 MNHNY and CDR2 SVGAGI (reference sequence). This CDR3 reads CASTGNTEASF. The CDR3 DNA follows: TGTGCCAGCACAGGGAACACTGAAGCTTCCTTT.

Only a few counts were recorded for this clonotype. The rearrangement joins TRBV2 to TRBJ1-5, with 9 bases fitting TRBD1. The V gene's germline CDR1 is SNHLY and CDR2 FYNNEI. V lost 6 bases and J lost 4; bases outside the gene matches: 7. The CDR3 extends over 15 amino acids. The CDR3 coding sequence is TGTGCCAGCAGGCGCGCGGGACAGGGTAATCAGCCCCAGCATTTT. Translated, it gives CASRRAGQGNQPQHF.